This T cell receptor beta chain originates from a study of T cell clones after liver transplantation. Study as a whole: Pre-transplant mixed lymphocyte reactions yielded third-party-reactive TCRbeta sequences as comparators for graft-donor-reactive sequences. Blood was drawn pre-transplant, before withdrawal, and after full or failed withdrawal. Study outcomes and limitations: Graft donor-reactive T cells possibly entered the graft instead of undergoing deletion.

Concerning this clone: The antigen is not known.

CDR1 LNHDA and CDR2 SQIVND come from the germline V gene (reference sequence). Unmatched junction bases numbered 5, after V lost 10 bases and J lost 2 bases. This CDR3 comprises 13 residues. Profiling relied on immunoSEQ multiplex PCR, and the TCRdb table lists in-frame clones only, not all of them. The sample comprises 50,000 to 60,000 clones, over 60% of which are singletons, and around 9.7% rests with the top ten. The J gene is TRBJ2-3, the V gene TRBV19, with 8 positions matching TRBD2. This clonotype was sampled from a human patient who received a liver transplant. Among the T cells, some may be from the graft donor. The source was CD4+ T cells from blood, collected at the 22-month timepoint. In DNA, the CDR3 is TGTGCCACTCGGGGGGGGACCACAGATACGCAGTATTTT. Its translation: CATRGGTTDTQYF.